The clone carrying this T cell receptor beta chain was found a few times. The target antigen is unknown. Attachment of unique molecular identifiers to individual cDNA molecules was performed. TCRdb ran MiXCR on the 5' RACE reads and lists one entry per CDR3 protein. In the table there are fewer than 120,000 distinct CDR3 sequences, around 12% of which are singletons. This entry comes from a study of early T cells in non-severe SARS-CoV-2 infection. Study summary: Sequencing input comprised bulk RNA from unsorted whole blood; chain pairing was not available. Study observations and caveats: The study's VDJdb matching favored anti-spike CD8 responses and missed private and CD4 specificities.

The CDR3 is 13 amino acids. Trimming took 5 bases from V and 2 from J, leaving 11 bases between them. Germline V CDR1 and CDR2: SGHRS, YFSETQ. This TCR was sampled from an adult who was a healthcare worker with PCR-confirmed SARS-CoV-2 infection or an uninfected control (not recorded which). Sample: whole blood, taken at baseline. This rearrangement joins TRBV5-1 to TRBJ2-7; a possible D gene is TRBD2 (5 bases). CDR3 region: CASREDPPYEQYF. The CDR3 nucleotides read TGCGCCAGCAGGGAGGACCCCCCCTACGAGCAGTACTTC.